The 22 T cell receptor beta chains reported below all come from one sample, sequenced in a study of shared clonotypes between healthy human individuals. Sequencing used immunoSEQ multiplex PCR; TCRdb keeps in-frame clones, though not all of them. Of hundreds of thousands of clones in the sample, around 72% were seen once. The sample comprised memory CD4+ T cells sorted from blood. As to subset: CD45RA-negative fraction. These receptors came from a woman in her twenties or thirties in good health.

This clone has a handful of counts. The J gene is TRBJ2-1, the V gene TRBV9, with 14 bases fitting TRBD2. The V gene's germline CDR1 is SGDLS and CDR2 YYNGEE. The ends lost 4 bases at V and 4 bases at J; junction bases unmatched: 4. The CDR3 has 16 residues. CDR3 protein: CASSPGTSGSYNEQFF. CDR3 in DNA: TGTGCCAGCAGCCCCGGGACTAGCGGGAGTTACAATGAGCAGTTCTTC.

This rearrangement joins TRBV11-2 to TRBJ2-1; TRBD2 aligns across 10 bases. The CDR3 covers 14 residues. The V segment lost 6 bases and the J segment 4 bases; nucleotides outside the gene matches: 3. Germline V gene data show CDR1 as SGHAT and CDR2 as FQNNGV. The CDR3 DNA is TGTGCCAGCAGGGAACTAGCGGGGTACAATGAGCAGTTCTTC. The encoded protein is CASRELAGYNEQFF.

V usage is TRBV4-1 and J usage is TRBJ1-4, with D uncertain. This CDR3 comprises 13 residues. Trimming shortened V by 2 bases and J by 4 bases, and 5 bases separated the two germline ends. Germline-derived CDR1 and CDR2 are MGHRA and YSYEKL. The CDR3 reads CASSQRINEKLFF. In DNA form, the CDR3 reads TGCGCCAGCAGCCAACGGATTAATGAAAAACTGTTTTTT.

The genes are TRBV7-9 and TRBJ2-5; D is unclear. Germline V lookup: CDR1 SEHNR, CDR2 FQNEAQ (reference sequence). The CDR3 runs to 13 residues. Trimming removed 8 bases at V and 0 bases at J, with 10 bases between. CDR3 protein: CASVTANQETQYF. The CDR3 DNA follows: TGTGCCAGCGTAACGGCAAACCAAGAGACCCAGTACTTC. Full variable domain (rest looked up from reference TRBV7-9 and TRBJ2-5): DTGVSQNPRHKITKRGQNVTFRCDPISEHNRLYWYRQTLGQGPEFLTYFQNEAQLEKSRLLSDRFSAERPKGSFSTLEIQRTEQGDSAMYLCASVTANQETQYFGPGTRLLVL.

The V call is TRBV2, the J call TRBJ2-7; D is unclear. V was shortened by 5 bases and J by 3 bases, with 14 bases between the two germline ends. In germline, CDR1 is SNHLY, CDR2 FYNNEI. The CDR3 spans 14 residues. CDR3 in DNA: TGTGCCAGCAGTAAGGGAAGGGAATACTACGAGCAGTACTTC. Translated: CASSKGREYYEQYF.

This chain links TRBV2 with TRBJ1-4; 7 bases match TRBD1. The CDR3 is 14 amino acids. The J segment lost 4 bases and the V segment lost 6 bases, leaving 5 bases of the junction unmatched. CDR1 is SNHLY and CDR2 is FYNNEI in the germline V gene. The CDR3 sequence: CASRGTAFNEKLFF. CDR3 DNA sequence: TGTGCCAGCAGGGGGACAGCCTTTAATGAAAAACTGTTTTTT. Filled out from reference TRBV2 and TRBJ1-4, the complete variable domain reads EPEVTQTPSHQVTQMGQEVILRCVPISNHLYFYWYRQILGQKVEFLVSFYNNEISEKSEIFDDQFSVERPDGSNFTLKIRSTKLEDSAMYFCASRGTAFNEKLFFGSGTQLSVL.

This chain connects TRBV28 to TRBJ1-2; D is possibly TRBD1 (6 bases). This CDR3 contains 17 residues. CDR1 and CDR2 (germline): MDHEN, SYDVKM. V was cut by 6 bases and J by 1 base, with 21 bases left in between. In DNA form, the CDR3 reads TGTGCCAGCAGGCAAGGGGGGGTTGGACAGAGTAACTATGGCTACACCTTC. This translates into CASRQGGVGQSNYGYTF.

CDR3 protein: CAWNSQGGGYTF. The DNA for the CDR3 is TGTGCCTGGAACAGCCAGGGCGGAGGCTACACCTTC. The chain joins TRBV30 to TRBJ1-2, with D possibly matching TRBD1 (5 bases). This CDR3 region has 12 residues. CDR1 is GTSNPN and CDR2 is SVGIG in the germline V gene (reference sequence). V was cut by 4 bases and J by 8 bases, with 14 bases left in between. Complete variable domain (other parts from reference TRBV30 and TRBJ1-2): SQTIHQWPATLVQPVGSPLSLECTVEGTSNPNLYWYRQAAGRGLQLLFYSVGIGQISSEVPQNLSASRPQDRQFILSSKKLLLSDSGFYLCAWNSQGGGYTFGSGTRLTVV.

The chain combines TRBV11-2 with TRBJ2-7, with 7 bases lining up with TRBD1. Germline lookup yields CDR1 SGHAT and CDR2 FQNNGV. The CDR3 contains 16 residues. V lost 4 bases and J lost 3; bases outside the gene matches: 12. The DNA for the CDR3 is TGTGCCAGCAGCTCCCTGCATCAGGACAGGATCTACGAGCAGTACTTC. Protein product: CASSSLHQDRIYEQYF.

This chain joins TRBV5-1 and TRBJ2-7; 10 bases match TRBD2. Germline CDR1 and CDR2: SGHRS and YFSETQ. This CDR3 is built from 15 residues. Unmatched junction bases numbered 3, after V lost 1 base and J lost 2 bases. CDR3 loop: CASSLNSGGTYEQYF. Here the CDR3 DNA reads TGCGCCAGCAGCTTGAATAGCGGGGGGACCTACGAGCAGTACTTC.

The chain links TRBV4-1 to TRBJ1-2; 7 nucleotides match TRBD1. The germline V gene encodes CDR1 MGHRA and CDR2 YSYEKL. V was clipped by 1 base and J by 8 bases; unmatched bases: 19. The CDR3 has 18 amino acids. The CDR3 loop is CASSQVAAGGGHTRGYTF. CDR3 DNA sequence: TGCGCCAGCAGCCAAGTAGCTGCAGGGGGAGGCCACACTCGCGGCTACACCTTC.

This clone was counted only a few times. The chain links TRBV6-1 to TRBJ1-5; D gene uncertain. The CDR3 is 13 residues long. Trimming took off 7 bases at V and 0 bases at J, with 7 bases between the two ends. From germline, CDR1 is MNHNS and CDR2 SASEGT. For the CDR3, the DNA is TGTGCCAGCACACTATATAGCAATCAGCCCCAGCATTTT. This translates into CASTLYSNQPQHF.

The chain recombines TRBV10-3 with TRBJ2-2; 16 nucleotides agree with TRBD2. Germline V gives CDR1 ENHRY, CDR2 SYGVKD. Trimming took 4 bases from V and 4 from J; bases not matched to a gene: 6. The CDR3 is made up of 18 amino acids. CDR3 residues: CAISAGLAGGPRTGELFF. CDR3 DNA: TGTGCCATCAGTGCGGGACTAGCGGGAGGGCCTCGCACCGGGGAGCTGTTTTTT.

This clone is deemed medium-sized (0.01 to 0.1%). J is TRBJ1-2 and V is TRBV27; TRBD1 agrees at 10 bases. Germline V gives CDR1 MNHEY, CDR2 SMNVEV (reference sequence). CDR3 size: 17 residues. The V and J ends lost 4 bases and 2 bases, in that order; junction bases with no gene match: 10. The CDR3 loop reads CASSYGFMGQGNYGYTF. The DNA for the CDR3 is TGTGCCAGCAGTTATGGGTTTATGGGACAGGGGAACTATGGCTACACCTTC.

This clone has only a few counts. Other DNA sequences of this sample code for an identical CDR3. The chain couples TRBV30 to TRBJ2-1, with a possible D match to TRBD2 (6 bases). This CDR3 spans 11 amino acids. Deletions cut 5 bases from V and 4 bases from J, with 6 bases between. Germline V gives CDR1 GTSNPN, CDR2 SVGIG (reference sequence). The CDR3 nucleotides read TGTGCCTGGCGGGGGTACAATGAGCAGTTCTTC. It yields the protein CAWRGYNEQFF.

CDR3 coding DNA: TGTGCCAGCAGTCCGACAGGGGGCCAAGCTTTCTTT. Protein sequence: CASSPTGGQAFF. This chain connects TRBV6-6 to TRBJ1-1; 10 bases agree with TRBD1. J was trimmed by 9 bases and V by 5 bases; bases with no gene match: 3. CDR3 length: 12 amino acids. From germline, CDR1 is MNHNY and CDR2 SVGAGI (reference sequence).

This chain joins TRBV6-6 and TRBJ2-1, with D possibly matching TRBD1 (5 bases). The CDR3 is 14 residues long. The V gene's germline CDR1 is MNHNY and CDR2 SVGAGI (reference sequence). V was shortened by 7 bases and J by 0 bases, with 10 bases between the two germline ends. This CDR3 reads CASKWTSSYNEQFF. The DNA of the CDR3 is TGTGCCAGCAAATGGACAAGCTCCTACAATGAGCAGTTCTTC.

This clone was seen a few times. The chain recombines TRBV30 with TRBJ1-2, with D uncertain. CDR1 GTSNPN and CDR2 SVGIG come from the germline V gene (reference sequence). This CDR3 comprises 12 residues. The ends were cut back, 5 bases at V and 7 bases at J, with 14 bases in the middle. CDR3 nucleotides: TGTGCCTGGGTTACCGCTGGATCTGGCTACACCTTC. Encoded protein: CAWVTAGSGYTF.

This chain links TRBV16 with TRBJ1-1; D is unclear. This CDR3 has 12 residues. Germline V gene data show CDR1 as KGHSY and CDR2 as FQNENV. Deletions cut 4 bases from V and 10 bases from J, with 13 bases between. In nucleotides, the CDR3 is TGTGCCAGCAGCCTTTCTTCAGAAGGAGCTTTCTTT. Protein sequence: CASSLSSEGAFF.

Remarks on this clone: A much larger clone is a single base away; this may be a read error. CDR3 sequence: CASSGWDGVGKTQYF. The CDR3 region has the DNA TGTGCCAGCAGCGGGTGGGACGGGGTCGGAAAGACCCAGTACTTC. This chain joins TRBV5-8 and TRBJ2-5; D tentatively fits TRBD1 or TRBD2 (5 bases each). Trimming removed 4 bases from V and 6 bases from J, with 19 bases in between. There are 15 residues in the CDR3. From germline, CDR1 is SGHTS and CDR2 YDEGEE.

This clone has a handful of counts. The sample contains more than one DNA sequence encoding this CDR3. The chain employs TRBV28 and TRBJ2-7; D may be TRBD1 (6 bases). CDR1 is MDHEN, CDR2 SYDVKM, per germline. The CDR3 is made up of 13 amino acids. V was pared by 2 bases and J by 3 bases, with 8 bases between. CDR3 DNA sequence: TGTGCCAGCAGTTTAGCCAGGGGCTACGAGCAGTACTTC. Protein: CASSLARGYEQYF.

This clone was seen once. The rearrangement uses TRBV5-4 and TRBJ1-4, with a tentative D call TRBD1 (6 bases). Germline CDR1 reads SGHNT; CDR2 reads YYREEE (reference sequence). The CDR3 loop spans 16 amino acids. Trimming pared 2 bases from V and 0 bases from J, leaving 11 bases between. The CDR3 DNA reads TGTGCCAGCAGCTTCGGGGGGCCAGCAACTAATGAAAAACTGTTTTTT. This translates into CASSFGGPATNEKLFF.